The present T cell receptor (beta chain) was sequenced within a study of blood T cell repertoires in COVID-19 (dated by TCRdb to 2020 to 2021). Describing the broader study: Samples covering the acute and convalescent phases of COVID-19 were provided by collaborators in the United States, Italy and Spain. Sample metadata almost always included a de-identified subject ID, COVID-19 status, age in years and sex. The prospective study material was composed of cDNA or gDNA derived from T cells, B-cell-depleted T cells, or PBMCs. Samples were obtained from the ongoing ImmuneRACE study (first 160 participants) and from 1,000 to 1,500 subjects provided by 6 global collaborators. Subjects who had been exposed to COVID-19, were actively infected with it, or had recovered from it provided the deeply sampled blood TCRbeta repertoires that made up the dataset. The repertoires were released in a freely available public database intended as a resource for research on the immune response to SARS-CoV-2. Where HLA class I and class II types were available, the types were taken from metadata supplied by the sample provider, not from assay-based typing.

Summary of the overall study and its limitations: How much clinical and demographic metadata was included differed by source and by participant, and the metadata was provided uncurated.

Taken from cysteine to phenylalanine, the CDR3 has 14 residues. Only the CDR3 DNA is retained, 42 bases long and in frame from the first base. Between the V and J ends, shortened by 3 bases and 6 bases respectively, the junction contains 11 bases. The germline V gene provides CDR1 SGHTA and CDR2 FQGTGA. With regard to this clone: There is no known antigen for this receptor. The sample holds no much larger clone one base away, and base qualities are not on file.

In the prospective study, participants were about 18 to 95 years old, resided in 25 or so geographic areas of the United States, and were enrolled through a virtual design. In the prospective study, cohorts were assigned on the basis of participant-reported clinical history obtained from a screening survey and a study questionnaire. Recovered participants in ImmuneRACE Cohort 3 were defined as having two consecutive negative NP/OP PCR tests, clearance from a healthcare professional, or resolution of symptoms. In the prospective study, whole blood, serum and a nasopharyngeal or oropharyngeal swab were collected from each participant by mobile phlebotomists. Over a 2-month period, participants in the prospective study had the option of providing additional blood draws and questionnaires. Blood samples from the prospective study were shipped frozen or at room temperature prior to DNA extraction. TCRbeta CDR3 regions were amplified from genomic DNA by means of the immunoSEQ Assay, a bias-controlled multiplex PCR. The study's own analysis went as follows. Within the assay, amplification of reference gene primers was used to estimate how many nucleated cells each sample contained. To quantify the absolute abundance of each unique TCRbeta CDR3 rearrangement, sequence reads were collapsed and filtered. For each sample, productive Simpson clonality was calculated by taking the square root of Simpson's diversity index across productive rearrangements. In its TCRdb copy, this immuneACCESS table keeps in-frame sequences only and misses some clones. Where compared with another copy, unresolved V genes explain less than half of these, and the others have no known cause. That table supplies the V and J calls and clone size; D and trimming were determined from the DNA. A total of about 230,000 clones appear in this sample, roughly 80% of them only once. Roughly 1.8% of the sample rests with the top ten.

The chain uses TRBV7-3 and TRBJ2-2, with the D gene too uncertain to name. Sequenced material: PBMCs or T cells enriched from blood (not recorded which). This sequence was found in a man in his 60s who had recovered from COVID-19. DNA sequence: TGTGCCAGCAGCTTTGTAGGCCGGGCCGGGGAGCTGTTTTTT. Translated, it reads CASSFVGRAGELFF.